Listed below are T cell receptor beta chains from one sample, sequenced in a study of identical twins. TCRdb reprocessed the 5' RACE reads with MiXCR, giving one entry per CDR3 protein. The sample lists around 670,000 distinct CDR3 sequences; around 6% were seen once. The specimen sequenced was naive T cells sorted from blood. These receptor sequences come from a man aged 18 to 30 in good health. Each CDR3 is given with its conserved first and last residue. Fields, in order: clone size, D gene, J gene, V gene, CDR3 DNA, CDR3 protein. D genes are given only for firm matches. The size field is filled for only some rows; it gives once, few, many or a size class.

- - TRBJ2-7 TRBV4-2 TGTGCCAGCAGCCAATTTAGTAGTGCGGGCGAGCAGTACTTC CASSQFSSAGEQYF
many - TRBJ2-7 TRBV20-1 - CSAAVLAGSSYEQYF
few - TRBJ2-5 TRBV28 TGTGCCAGCAGCGGGGGTGGGGGGGCTCGGCAGACCCAGTACTTC CASSGGGGARQTQYF
many - TRBJ2-1 TRBV9 TGTGCCAGCAGCGACTCAGGACTGAGGAGCTCCTACAATGAGCAGTTCTTC CASSDSGLRSSYNEQFF
many - TRBJ1-1 TRBV27 TGTGCCAGCCAAACGAGGAGACAGCCCGTTAGGAGTGAAGCTTTCTTT CASQTRRQPVRSEAFF
many - TRBJ1-3 TRBV29-1 TGCAGCGTATCCGGGTTCTCTGGAAACACCATATATTTT CSVSGFSGNTIYF
many TRBD2 TRBJ2-2 TRBV9 TGTGCCAGCAGCGTAGCCAGAAGGGGACTATTGAACACCGGGGAGCTGTTTTTT CASSVARRGLLNTGELFF
many TRBD2 TRBJ2-3 TRBV4-3 TGCGCCAGCAGCCAAGTTCTTGCGGGAGATAGCACAGATACGCAGTATTTT CASSQVLAGDSTDTQYF
many - TRBJ2-7 TRBV20-1 TGCAGTGCTAGAGATTCGCGACCTCGGCCCCACGAGCAGTACTTC CSARDSRPRPHEQYF
many - TRBJ1-4 TRBV5-1 TGCGCCAGCAGCTCGGGATCCTCAACTAATGAAAAACTGTTTTTT CASSSGSSTNEKLFF
many - TRBJ2-2 TRBV20-1 TGCAGTGCTGGTGGCTTAGGCGGGGAGCTGTTTTTT CSAGGLGGELFF
many - TRBJ2-3 TRBV12-3/TRBV12-4 TGTGCCAGCAGGCAGGACTCGAGTGGTTTGAGCGGTAGCACAGATACGCAGTATTTT CASRQDSSGLSGSTDTQYF
many TRBD2 TRBJ2-1 TRBV12-3/TRBV12-4 TGTGCCAGCACTCCCGACGGGCTAGCGGGAGGGCTTGAGCAGTTCTTC CASTPDGLAGGLEQFF
- - TRBJ1-1 TRBV5-6 TGTGCCAGCAGCACAGCAGGACAGTTTTTGAACACTGAAGCTTTCTTT CASSTAGQFLNTEAFF
many TRBD2 TRBJ2-2 TRBV5-5 TGTGCCAGCAGCTTCGGACTAGCGGGAATTATCCGGGAGCTGTTTTTT CASSFGLAGIIRELFF
- TRBD1 TRBJ1-5 TRBV6-1 TGTGCCAGCATCGCCGGGACAGGGGTCGGGCAGCCCCAGCATTTT CASIAGTGVGQPQHF
many TRBD1 TRBJ1-2 TRBV29-1 TGCAGCATGCAGGGGGCCGCCTTGGGAGGCTACACCTTC CSMQGAALGGYTF
- - TRBJ2-5 TRBV5-1 TGCGCCAGCAGCTTGGAGCAGGCCCTCTGGGAAGAGACCCAGTACTTC CASSLEQALWEETQYF
- - TRBJ2-2 TRBV25-1 TGTGCCAGCAGTGAATGGGGGGGACAGATAAACACCGGGGAGCTGTTTTTT CASSEWGGQINTGELFF
- - TRBJ2-2 TRBV7-6 TGTGCCAGCAGCCATCCCCCGCAGGGGTACACCGGGGAGCTGTTTTTT CASSHPPQGYTGELFF
- - TRBJ2-5 TRBV6-1 TGTGCCAGCACCCCTCCCGGGTCTCAAGAGACCCAGTACTTC CASTPPGSQETQYF
- TRBD1 TRBJ1-5 TRBV19 TGTGCCAGTAGTTCTGACTCCGGGACAGTGAGAAAGGTGCCCCAGCATTTT CASSSDSGTVRKVPQHF
many - TRBJ2-1 TRBV20-1 TGCAGTAACCGAATAAGGGGCAATGAGCAGTTCTTC CSNRIRGNEQFF
few TRBD2 TRBJ2-5 TRBV6-2/TRBV6-3 TGTGCCAGCAGTGAGACTAGCGGGAGCACCCAGTACTTC CASSETSGSTQYF
- TRBD2 TRBJ2-1 TRBV6-2/TRBV6-3 TGTGCCACCCGACTAGCGGGTTCCTACAATGAGCAGTTCTTC CATRLAGSYNEQFF
many TRBD2 TRBJ2-3 TRBV20-1 TGCAGTGAACAGCGGGGGGCCTCAGATACGCAGTATTTT CSEQRGASDTQYF
few TRBD2 TRBJ2-5 TRBV3-1 TGTGCCAGCAGCCTGGGGACTAGCGGGACAGAGACCCAGTACTTC CASSLGTSGTETQYF
- - TRBJ2-3 TRBV10-1 TGCGCCGGCGAGAGGGGGAGTGTAGATACGCAGTATTTT CAGERGSVDTQYF
few - TRBJ1-1 TRBV2 TGTGTCAGCGTTGCGGAAGACACCATGAACACTGAAGCTTTCTTT CVSVAEDTMNTEAFF
many - TRBJ2-2 TRBV5-1 TGCGCCAGCAGCGGGGGAACAGCGGGTACTGGCGGGGAGCTGTTTTTT CASSGGTAGTGGELFF
many - TRBJ1-5 TRBV12-3/TRBV12-4 TGTGCCAGCAGTTTTGCCGGGGGCAAGGAGCCCCAGCATTTT CASSFAGGKEPQHF
few - TRBJ1-1 TRBV6-6 TGTGCCAGCAGTTACAGGTTGGGCACTGAAGCTTTCTTT CASSYRLGTEAFF
many - TRBJ2-7 TRBV6-2/TRBV6-3 TGTGCCAGCAGGACCGGGACGGCTTCCTACGAGCAGTACTTC CASRTGTASYEQYF
few - TRBJ1-2 TRBV19 TGTGCCAGTAGTGGCGGGATATGGGGTTATGGCTACACCTTC CASSGGIWGYGYTF
- - TRBJ2-7 TRBV4-3 TGCGCCAGCAGCCAAGATTTGTCGGACTCCTACGAGCAGTACTTC CASSQDLSDSYEQYF
many - TRBJ1-5 TRBV20-1 TGCAGTGCCAGAAATCACGGGAGAGATCAGCCCCAGCATTTT CSARNHGRDQPQHF
few - TRBJ2-2 TRBV7-8 TGTGCCAGCAGCTTAGTCGGGTTAAAGAACACCGGGGAGCTGTTTTTT CASSLVGLKNTGELFF
many TRBD2 TRBJ2-1 TRBV6-5 TGTGCCAGCAGTTACTCTAGCGGGAGGTGGTACAATGAGCAGTTCTTC CASSYSSGRWYNEQFF
few - TRBJ2-3 TRBV7-9 TGTGCCAGCAGCTTCGGCCCCAGGGGCCCAGATACGCAGTATTTT CASSFGPRGPDTQYF
- TRBD2 TRBJ2-1 TRBV12-5 TGTGCTAGTGGTGCCGCAGCGGGACCCGAGCAGTTCTTC CASGAAAGPEQFF
many - TRBJ2-6 TRBV21-1 TGTGCCAGCAGCAAATTGTGGGACTCTGGGGCCAACGTCCTGACTTTC CASSKLWDSGANVLTF
few - TRBJ1-2 TRBV7-3 TGTGCCAGCAGCTCCCCGGCCAACAGGGCGAGGGACTATGGCTACACCTTC CASSSPANRARDYGYTF
- - TRBJ2-7 TRBV18 TGTGCCAGCTCACCTAAACAGGGCTACGAGCAGTACTTC CASSPKQGYEQYF
many - TRBJ1-2 TRBV12-3/TRBV12-4 TGTGCCAGCAGTCCCGGGGGGAACTATGGCTACACCTTC CASSPGGNYGYTF
few - TRBJ2-5 TRBV30 TGTGCCTGGAGTGTCGCTTGGGAGACCCAGTACTTC CAWSVAWETQYF
many - TRBJ2-3 TRBV11-2 TGTGCCAGCAGCTTAGGTCCCTGGCGGGCCCCTGGCACAGATACGCAGTATTTT CASSLGPWRAPGTDTQYF
many - TRBJ1-6 TRBV21-1 TGTGCCAGCAGCGCCATCCAGACAGCGGGAAATTCACCCCTCCACTTT CASSAIQTAGNSPLHF
few TRBD2 TRBJ2-1 TRBV20-1 TGCAGTGCTAGCCCCCGGGAGGGGGGGCCGCCCTACAATGAGCAGTTCTTC CSASPREGGPPYNEQFF
many - TRBJ2-5 TRBV10-3 TGTGCCATCAGTGAGTCACCAGTGGGGTCAGAGACCCAGTACTTC CAISESPVGSETQYF
many - TRBJ2-7 TRBV21-1 TGTGCCAGCAGCAAAAAAGATGGGGGACAGCTCCCTTATTCCTACGAGCAGTACTTC CASSKKDGGQLPYSYEQYF
- - TRBJ2-7 TRBV19 TGTGCCAGTAGTACCCTAGCGACAGGGACCTCCTACGAGCAGTACTTC CASSTLATGTSYEQYF
- TRBD2 TRBJ2-1 TRBV7-6 TGTGCCAGCAGCTTATGGGCGGGAGGGTCGATTGGGGATGAGCAGTTCTTC CASSLWAGGSIGDEQFF